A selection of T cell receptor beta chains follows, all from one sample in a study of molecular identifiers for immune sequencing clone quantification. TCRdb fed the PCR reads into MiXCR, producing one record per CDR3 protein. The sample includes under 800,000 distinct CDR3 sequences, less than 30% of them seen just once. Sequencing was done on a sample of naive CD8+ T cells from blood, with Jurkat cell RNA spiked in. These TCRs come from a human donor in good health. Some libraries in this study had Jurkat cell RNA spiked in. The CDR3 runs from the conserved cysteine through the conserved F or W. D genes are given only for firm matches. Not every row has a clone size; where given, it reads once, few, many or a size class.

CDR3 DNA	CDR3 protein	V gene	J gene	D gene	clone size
TGCGCCAGCAGCCAATGGACAGGGGCAGGGAATGAGCAGTTCTTC	CASSQWTGAGNEQFF	TRBV4-3	TRBJ2-1	TRBD1	many
TGCAGTGCTAGATCGGGCACGACTTCCCGCACCAATGAGCAGTTCTTC	CSARSGTTSRTNEQFF	TRBV20-1	TRBJ2-1	NA	NA
TGCGCCAGCAGCCAAGAGCCCTCCTACGAGCAGTACTTC	CASSQEPSYEQYF	TRBV4-1	TRBJ2-7	NA	many
TGTGCTAGTGGTTTCACCGGACCGGGACAGGGGGATAACTATGGCTACACCTTC	CASGFTGPGQGDNYGYTF	TRBV12-5	TRBJ1-2	TRBD1	NA
TGCGCCAGCAGCCAGGAAACAGGGGGACTGAACACAGATACGCAGTATTTT	CASSQETGGLNTDTQYF	TRBV4-3	TRBJ2-3	TRBD1	few
TGTGCCAGCAGCCAAAACGTGGGCCCGGATGAGCAGTTCTTC	CASSQNVGPDEQFF	TRBV16	TRBJ2-1	NA	many
TGTGCCAGCAGCTCCATAGAGGGGGCGTTTCGAGATACGCAGTATTTT	CASSSIEGAFRDTQYF	TRBV7-9	TRBJ2-3	TRBD1	few
TGCGCCAGCAGCCCGGACAGGGAGCAAGAGACCCAGTACTTC	CASSPDREQETQYF	TRBV6-2/TRBV6-3	TRBJ2-5	TRBD1	many
TGCAGCGCACGGGACATCCAAGAGCCCCAGTACTTC	CSARDIQEPQYF	TRBV29-1	TRBJ2-5	NA	NA
TGCAGCGCTCAGGGACAGGATTACTCTGGGGCCAACGTCCTGACTTTC	CSAQGQDYSGANVLTF	TRBV29-1	TRBJ2-6	TRBD1	many
TGCGCCAGCAGCGTTACAACGGACAGGAGTTCCTACAATGAGCAGTTCTTC	CASSVTTDRSSYNEQFF	TRBV4-1	TRBJ2-1	TRBD1	NA
TGCGCCAGCAGCTACAGGGCACTCACAGATACGCAGTATTTT	CASSYRALTDTQYF	TRBV5-1	TRBJ2-3	NA	few
TGTGCCAGCAGCTTAGAGCCGGGACTAGCTACAATCTACGAGCAGTACTTC	CASSLEPGLATIYEQYF	TRBV5-4	TRBJ2-7	TRBD2	NA
TGTGCCAGTAGTATTTCGGGACTAGGACTAGCGGGAGGTTACAATGAGCAGTTCTTC	CASSISGLGLAGGYNEQFF	TRBV19	TRBJ2-1	TRBD2	once
TGTGCCAGCAGTCCAGGACAGGGACTCGCCTACGAGCAGTACTTC	CASSPGQGLAYEQYF	TRBV19	TRBJ2-7	TRBD1	many
TGTGCCAGCAGCGTAATAGACTGGGGAGATACGCAGTATTTT	CASSVIDWGDTQYF	TRBV9	TRBJ2-3	NA	NA
TGTGCCAGCAGTTACGGGCAGACCTCTGGAAACACCATATATTTT	CASSYGQTSGNTIYF	TRBV6-5	TRBJ1-3	NA	few
TGTGCCTGGGGGGACGCGGGGCTGGAACAGTACTTC	CAWGDAGLEQYF	TRBV30	TRBJ2-7	NA	many
TGTGCCAGCAGTAATTACCAAGAGACCCAGTACTTC	CASSNYQETQYF	TRBV7-9	TRBJ2-5	NA	many
TGCGCCAGCAGCCAAGATATAAAGGGACCCCGAGGGACTGAAGCTTTCTTT	CASSQDIKGPRGTEAFF	TRBV4-1	TRBJ1-1	NA	few
TGTGCCAGCAGTGAAACCAAGGACAGTTCCTATGGCTACACCTTC	CASSETKDSSYGYTF	TRBV2	TRBJ1-2	NA	few
TGTGCCAGCAGCTTGGACGCGAGCTCCTACAATGAGCAGTTCTTC	CASSLDASSYNEQFF	TRBV11-2	TRBJ2-1	NA	many
TGTGCCAGCAGCCATGTCGGGGAGGCTGAAGAGACCCAGTACTTC	CASSHVGEAEETQYF	TRBV7-9	TRBJ2-5	NA	many
TGTGGCAGCAGCTTAGCTATGGACTATCTCACCGGGGAGCTGTTTTTT	CGSSLAMDYLTGELFF	TRBV7-9	TRBJ2-2	NA	once
TGTGCCAGCACAGACAGGGCGCTTGAAGCTTTCTTT	CASTDRALEAFF	TRBV2	TRBJ1-1	TRBD1	few
TGTGCCAGCAGCTTATTCCCCACTCAGGGGGCGTCCTACGAGCAGTACTTC	CASSLFPTQGASYEQYF	TRBV7-8	TRBJ2-7	TRBD1	few
TGTGCCAGCAGCTCATGGGGGGAAAGCTCCTACGAGCAGTACTTC	CASSSWGESSYEQYF	TRBV12-3/TRBV12-4	TRBJ2-7	NA	few
TGTGCCAGCAGTGAACAGTACGAGCAGTACTTC	CASSEQYEQYF	TRBV2	TRBJ2-7	NA	many
TGTGCCAGCAGCTTCTTCGCGACAACTGAAGCTTTCTTT	CASSFFATTEAFF	TRBV7-2	TRBJ1-1	NA	NA
TGTGCCAGCAGCCTCCATCCCAGGACTAGCGGGGGTCCCGAGCAGTACTTC	CASSLHPRTSGGPEQYF	TRBV7-9	TRBJ2-7	TRBD2	NA
TGTGCCAGCGGTCCGAGTAGGGTGGCAGATACGCAGTATTTT	CASGPSRVADTQYF	TRBV25-1	TRBJ2-3	NA	NA
TGTGCCAGCAGCTTGGAGACAGGGGGCATGGCTGAAGCTATCTTT	CASSLETGGMAEAIF	TRBV5-5	TRBJ1-1	TRBD1	NA
TGTGCCAGCAGCTTAACTGGGGGCTTTGAAAAACTGTTTTTT	CASSLTGGFEKLFF	TRBV7-3	TRBJ1-4	NA	NA
TGCAGTGCTAGGCGGACAGCCTACGAGCAGTACTTC	CSARRTAYEQYF	TRBV20-1	TRBJ2-7	NA	many
TGTGCCAGCAGTGCCTACTACAGTGGAGGGGAGACCCAGTACTTC	CASSAYYSGGETQYF	TRBV27	TRBJ2-5	NA	NA
TGTGCCAGCAGTTCGGTCAATATCAGGGATATAGATACGCAGTATTTT	CASSSVNIRDIDTQYF	TRBV27	TRBJ2-3	NA	many
TGTGCCTCAAAACCGGAGGATAATGAAAAACTGTTTTTT	CASKPEDNEKLFF	TRBV19	TRBJ1-4	NA	many
TGCGCCAGCAGCCAAGATTTTCGGCGGGAGTCCACAGATACGCAGTATTTT	CASSQDFRRESTDTQYF	TRBV4-3	TRBJ2-3	TRBD2	many
TGTGCCAGCAGTTTAATCGCAGTCAATAGCAATCAGCCCCAGCATTTT	CASSLIAVNSNQPQHF	TRBV27	TRBJ1-5	NA	NA
TGTGCCGGCAGCTACACAGAGAACACTGAAGCTTTCTTT	CAGSYTENTEAFF	TRBV28	TRBJ1-1	NA	NA
TGCGCCAGCAGCCAATGGCGGGCGAACAATGAGCAGTTCTTC	CASSQWRANNEQFF	TRBV4-1	TRBJ2-1	NA	few
TGTGCCAGCAGCGTACCAACTATGACTAGCGGGAGTGGTGAGCAGTTCTTC	CASSVPTMTSGSGEQFF	TRBV9	TRBJ2-1	TRBD2	NA
TGTGCCAGCAGCCAAGGGAGGTGGGGACAAACAACTAATGAAAAACTGTTTTTT	CASSQGRWGQTTNEKLFF	TRBV3-1	TRBJ1-4	NA	few
TGCGCCAGCAGCCGAGACCCACCCGGGACAGGGGGATCCTACGAGCAGTACTTC	CASSRDPPGTGGSYEQYF	TRBV4-1	TRBJ2-7	TRBD1	NA
TGTGCCAGCAGCCTAGCGGGGGTTGCAGATACGCAGTATTTT	CASSLAGVADTQYF	TRBV5-6	TRBJ2-3	TRBD2	many
TGCAGCGGCGCACAGGGGATGGGCAATGAGCAGTTCTTC	CSGAQGMGNEQFF	TRBV29-1	TRBJ2-1	TRBD1	few
TGTGCCAGCAGCCAAGATCCATTGTCCCCCACCATAGATACGCAGTATTTT	CASSQDPLSPTIDTQYF	TRBV3-1	TRBJ2-3	NA	NA
TGCGCCAGCAGCTCAGGGGCTGGAGCGGGGTGGGAGACCCAGTACTTC	CASSSGAGAGWETQYF	TRBV5-1	TRBJ2-5	NA	few